This TCR beta chain was obtained from a study of OX40 agonist ivuxolimab in advanced cancers. About the research overall: Patients received ivuxolimab, an agonistic anti-OX40 (CD134) antibody.

Only in-frame clones appear in the TCRdb table, and some are missing; sequencing was by immunoSEQ multiplex PCR. The sample includes approximately 58,000 clones, 88% of them seen just once. V was clipped by 4 bases and J by 6 bases, with 9 bases between them. There are 13 residues in the CDR3. Germline V CDR1 and CDR2: SGHDN, FVKESK. Points on this clone: Antigen: not known.

Samples of blood were obtained at baseline, on cycle 4 day 1, and on cycle 7 day 1. Study conclusions and caveats: Expanded clones were, on average, more numerous in CD8+ T cells than in CD4+. At doses 0.1 to 3.0 mg/kg, CD4+ and CD8+ clones expanded.

The TCR was taken from an adult with an advanced solid tumor such as melanoma, head and neck, liver or kidney cancer. Sample: CD4+ or CD8+ T cells sorted from blood, taken in a trial of the OX40 agonist ivuxolimab. This chain connects TRBV14 to TRBJ2-2; D not resolved. The CDR3 nucleotides are TGTGCCAGCAGCCTACGGAGTCCCGGGGAGCTGTTTTTT. This codes for CASSLRSPGELFF.